These T cell receptor beta chains were read from a single sample in a study of identical twins. Using its own MiXCR run on the 5' RACE reads, TCRdb lists one record per CDR3 protein. The data contain 450,000 or so distinct CDR3 sequences, approximately 25% of them seen just once; the ten biggest clones take up roughly 2.8%. This sample was shared with a second study, whose subject was T cells expressing NK-cell markers.

Sample: CD4+ T cells sorted from blood. Source of these receptors: a woman aged 18-30 years in good health. CDR3s include the opening cysteine and the closing phenylalanine or tryptophan. D genes are given only for firm matches. The size field is filled for only some rows; it gives once, few, many or a size class.

V gene: TRBV7-8; D gene: TRBD1; clone size: few; J gene: TRBJ2-5; CDR3 protein: CASTGQGLGQETQYF; CDR3 DNA: TGTGCCAGCACCGGACAGGGGTTGGGCCAAGAGACCCAGTACTTC
V gene: TRBV28; D gene: -; clone size: -; J gene: TRBJ1-4; CDR3 protein: CASSLWQGNEKLFF; CDR3 DNA: TGTGCCAGCAGTTTATGGCAGGGAAATGAAAAACTGTTTTTT
V gene: TRBV7-2; D gene: TRBD1; clone size: few; J gene: TRBJ1-1; CDR3 protein: CASSFTGGRTEAFF; CDR3 DNA: TGTGCCAGCAGTTTCACAGGGGGTCGAACTGAAGCTTTCTTT
V gene: TRBV2; D gene: TRBD2; clone size: few; J gene: TRBJ2-7; CDR3 protein: CASDRTSGSYEQYF; CDR3 DNA: TGTGCCAGCGACCGGACTAGCGGGAGCTACGAGCAGTACTTC
V gene: TRBV20-1; D gene: -; clone size: -; J gene: TRBJ2-7; CDR3 protein: CSASAVGEQYF; CDR3 DNA: TGCAGTGCTAGCGCTGTTGGCGAGCAGTACTTC
V gene: TRBV2; D gene: TRBD2; clone size: -; J gene: TRBJ2-3; CDR3 protein: CASSTRTGTSGQKIDTQYF; CDR3 DNA: TGTGCCAGCAGTACCCGGACAGGGACTAGCGGTCAAAAGATAGATACGCAGTATTTT
V gene: TRBV20-1; D gene: -; clone size: -; J gene: TRBJ1-2; CDR3 protein: CSALNREYGYGYTF; CDR3 DNA: TGCAGTGCCTTAAACAGGGAGTACGGCTATGGCTACACCTTC
V gene: TRBV30; D gene: -; clone size: -; J gene: TRBJ2-3; CDR3 protein: CAWAAGIPTDTQYF; CDR3 DNA: TGTGCCTGGGCAGCGGGCATTCCCACAGATACGCAGTATTTT
V gene: TRBV20-1; D gene: -; clone size: -; J gene: TRBJ2-3; CDR3 protein: CSAPDSYGTDTQYF; CDR3 DNA: TGCAGTGCTCCCGACAGCTATGGCACAGATACGCAGTATTTT
V gene: TRBV6-5; D gene: TRBD1; clone size: once; J gene: TRBJ1-2; CDR3 protein: CASSSWDRFYGYTF; CDR3 DNA: TGTGCCAGCAGTTCGTGGGACAGATTCTATGGCTACACCTTC
V gene: TRBV30; D gene: TRBD1; clone size: -; J gene: TRBJ1-2; CDR3 protein: CAWRSTGAFGYTF; CDR3 DNA: TGTGCCTGGAGATCTACAGGGGCCTTTGGCTACACCTTC
V gene: TRBV20-1; D gene: -; clone size: -; J gene: TRBJ1-2; CDR3 protein: CSARAVYQGGGYTF; CDR3 DNA: TGCAGTGCTAGAGCGGTCTACCAGGGTGGTGGCTACACCTTC
V gene: TRBV4-3; D gene: TRBD2; clone size: -; J gene: TRBJ2-7; CDR3 protein: CASSQEEGRASGRNEQYF; CDR3 DNA: TGCGCCAGCAGCCAAGAAGAGGGGCGGGCTAGCGGGAGGAACGAGCAGTACTTC
V gene: TRBV20-1; D gene: TRBD2; clone size: few; J gene: TRBJ2-1; CDR3 protein: CRPPRLAGLQFF; CDR3 DNA: TGCAGACCGCCTAGACTAGCGGGGTTGCAGTTCTTC
V gene: TRBV11-1; D gene: TRBD1; clone size: -; J gene: TRBJ2-1; CDR3 protein: CASSPPGTGGPEQFF; CDR3 DNA: TGTGCCAGCAGCCCCCCGGGGACAGGGGGCCCTGAGCAGTTCTTC
V gene: TRBV5-5; D gene: TRBD1; clone size: -; J gene: TRBJ1-1; CDR3 protein: CARGQGPNTEAFF; CDR3 DNA: TGTGCCAGGGGACAGGGACCTAACACTGAAGCTTTCTTT
V gene: TRBV6-2/TRBV6-3; D gene: -; clone size: -; J gene: TRBJ1-4; CDR3 protein: CASSFGRGKNEKLFF; CDR3 DNA: TGTGCCAGCAGCTTCGGCAGGGGAAAGAATGAAAAACTGTTTTTT
V gene: TRBV6-1; D gene: -; clone size: few; J gene: TRBJ2-3; CDR3 protein: CASSDLGLTDTQYF; CDR3 DNA: TGTGCCAGCAGTGACCTCGGGCTCACAGATACGCAGTATTTT
V gene: TRBV14; D gene: -; clone size: many; J gene: TRBJ2-3; CDR3 protein: CASSPHDTDTQYF; CDR3 DNA: TGTGCCAGCAGCCCACATGACACAGATACGCAGTATTTT
V gene: TRBV12-3/TRBV12-4; D gene: -; clone size: -; J gene: TRBJ2-2; CDR3 protein: CASSGDRSPGELFF; CDR3 DNA: TGTGCCAGCAGTGGCGACAGATCACCCGGGGAGCTGTTTTTT
V gene: TRBV6-1; D gene: -; clone size: few; J gene: TRBJ2-6; CDR3 protein: CASMGVGANVLTF; CDR3 DNA: TGTGCCAGCATGGGGGTTGGGGCCAACGTCCTGACTTTC
V gene: TRBV19; D gene: -; clone size: few; J gene: TRBJ1-1; CDR3 protein: CASLREGLNTEAFF; CDR3 DNA: TGTGCCAGTCTGAGGGAGGGCCTGAACACTGAAGCTTTCTTT
V gene: TRBV6-2/TRBV6-3; D gene: TRBD2; clone size: -; J gene: TRBJ2-3; CDR3 protein: CASNLAGAADTQYF; CDR3 DNA: TGTGCCAGCAATCTAGCGGGAGCAGCAGATACGCAGTATTTT
V gene: TRBV19; D gene: -; clone size: -; J gene: TRBJ1-1; CDR3 protein: CASGGSMNTEAFF; CDR3 DNA: TGTGCCAGTGGCGGGAGCATGAACACTGAAGCTTTCTTT
V gene: TRBV24-1; D gene: TRBD2; clone size: -; J gene: TRBJ2-1; CDR3 protein: CATSDSGRFGRALTNEQFF; CDR3 DNA: TGTGCCACCAGTGATTCCGGTCGATTTGGGAGGGCCCTTACCAATGAGCAGTTCTTC
V gene: TRBV4-2; D gene: TRBD2; clone size: -; J gene: TRBJ2-2; CDR3 protein: CASSQAGGDTGELFF; CDR3 DNA: TGTGCCAGCAGCCAAGCGGGGGGGGACACCGGGGAGCTGTTTTTT
V gene: TRBV10-3; D gene: -; clone size: few; J gene: TRBJ2-3; CDR3 protein: CAISSTDTQYF; CDR3 DNA: TGTGCCATCAGTTCCACAGATACGCAGTATTTT
V gene: TRBV10-2; D gene: TRBD1; clone size: few; J gene: TRBJ2-7; CDR3 protein: CASSADQGANEQYF; CDR3 DNA: TGCGCCAGCAGTGCCGATCAGGGGGCGAACGAGCAGTACTTC
V gene: TRBV5-1; D gene: -; clone size: -; J gene: TRBJ2-7; CDR3 protein: CASSPGTLNEQYF; CDR3 DNA: TGCGCCAGCAGCCCCGGGACACTAAACGAGCAGTACTTC
V gene: TRBV18; D gene: TRBD1; clone size: -; J gene: TRBJ2-4; CDR3 protein: CASSPDRVGIQYF; CDR3 DNA: TGTGCCAGCTCCCCCGACAGGGTGGGCATTCAGTACTTC
V gene: TRBV18; D gene: -; clone size: few; J gene: TRBJ2-7; CDR3 protein: CASSPSRPLDEQYF; CDR3 DNA: TGTGCCAGCTCCCCTTCGAGGCCTCTAGACGAGCAGTACTTC
V gene: TRBV29-1; D gene: -; clone size: many; J gene: TRBJ1-1; CDR3 protein: CSAEGQMNTEAFF; CDR3 DNA: TGCAGCGCCGAGGGGCAGATGAACACTGAAGCTTTCTTT
V gene: TRBV27; D gene: TRBD2; clone size: -; J gene: TRBJ2-1; CDR3 protein: CASSPEVGGPYNEQFF; CDR3 DNA: TGTGCCAGCAGTCCCGAAGTGGGAGGGCCCTACAATGAGCAGTTCTTC
V gene: TRBV29-1; D gene: TRBD2; clone size: few; J gene: TRBJ2-2; CDR3 protein: CSVTGTSGGDNTGELFF; CDR3 DNA: TGCAGCGTTACCGGGACTAGCGGGGGGGATAACACCGGGGAGCTGTTTTTT
V gene: TRBV3-1; D gene: -; clone size: few; J gene: TRBJ2-7; CDR3 protein: CASTQTGESHEQYF; CDR3 DNA: TGTGCCAGCACCCAAACGGGGGAATCCCACGAGCAGTACTTC
V gene: TRBV12-3/TRBV12-4; D gene: TRBD1; clone size: -; J gene: TRBJ1-2; CDR3 protein: CASSQSTGDYGYTF; CDR3 DNA: TGTGCCAGCAGTCAATCAACAGGGGACTATGGCTACACCTTC
V gene: TRBV2; D gene: -; clone size: -; J gene: TRBJ2-5; CDR3 protein: CASEVQGLSQETQYF; CDR3 DNA: TGTGCCTCTGAGGTTCAAGGGCTCTCCCAAGAGACCCAGTACTTC
V gene: TRBV9; D gene: TRBD1; clone size: many; J gene: TRBJ1-1; CDR3 protein: CASSVTGATMNTEAFF; CDR3 DNA: TGTGCCAGCAGCGTAACAGGGGCCACCATGAACACTGAAGCTTTCTTT
V gene: TRBV7-3; D gene: TRBD2; clone size: -; J gene: TRBJ2-1; CDR3 protein: CASSPPRTSGNNEQFF; CDR3 DNA: TGTGCCAGCAGCCCCCCAAGGACTAGCGGTAACAATGAGCAGTTCTTC
V gene: TRBV9; D gene: -; clone size: -; J gene: TRBJ1-6; CDR3 protein: CASSVDTYNSPLHF; CDR3 DNA: TGTGCCAGCAGCGTAGACACCTATAATTCACCCCTCCACTTT
V gene: TRBV7-9; D gene: TRBD2; clone size: few; J gene: TRBJ2-5; CDR3 protein: CASSMTSGGGETQYF; CDR3 DNA: TGTGCCAGCAGCATGACTAGCGGGGGAGGAGAGACCCAGTACTTC
V gene: TRBV5-1; D gene: -; clone size: few; J gene: TRBJ2-5; CDR3 protein: CASSPDRDWINF; CDR3 DNA: TGCGCCAGCAGCCCTGACCGGGACTGGATCAACTTC
V gene: TRBV11-2; D gene: -; clone size: -; J gene: TRBJ1-3; CDR3 protein: CASSSGYSGNTIYF; CDR3 DNA: TGTGCCAGCAGCTCGGGCTACTCTGGAAACACCATATATTTT
V gene: TRBV28; D gene: -; clone size: few; J gene: TRBJ2-5; CDR3 protein: CASSFPSVETQYF; CDR3 DNA: TGTGCCAGCAGTTTTCCGAGCGTTGAGACCCAGTACTTC